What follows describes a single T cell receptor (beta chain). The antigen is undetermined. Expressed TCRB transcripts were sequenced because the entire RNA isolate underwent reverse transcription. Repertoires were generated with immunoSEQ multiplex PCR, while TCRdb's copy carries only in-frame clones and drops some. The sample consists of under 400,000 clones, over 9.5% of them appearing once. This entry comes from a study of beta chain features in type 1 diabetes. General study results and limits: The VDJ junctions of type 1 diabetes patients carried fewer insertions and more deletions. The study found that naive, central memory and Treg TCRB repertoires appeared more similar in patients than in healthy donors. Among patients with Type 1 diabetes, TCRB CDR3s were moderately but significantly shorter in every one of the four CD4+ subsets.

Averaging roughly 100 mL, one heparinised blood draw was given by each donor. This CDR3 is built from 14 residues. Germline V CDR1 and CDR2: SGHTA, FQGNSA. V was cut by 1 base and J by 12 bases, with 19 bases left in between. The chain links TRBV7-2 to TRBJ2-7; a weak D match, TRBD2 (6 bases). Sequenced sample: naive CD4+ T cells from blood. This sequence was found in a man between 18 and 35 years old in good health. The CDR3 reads CASSLVGDRGSLYF. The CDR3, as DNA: TGTGCCAGCAGCTTAGTTGGGGACCGGGGGAGCCTGTACTTC.